This is a list of T cell receptor beta chains from one sample in a study of blood T cell repertoires in COVID-19. Only in-frame clones appear in the TCRdb table, and some are missing; sequencing was by immunoSEQ multiplex PCR. This sample has more than 90,000 clones, with 80% to 90% found just once. Sequencing used peripheral blood. These receptors were taken from a man between 65 and 85 years old who had recovered from COVID-19. The CDR3 runs from the conserved cysteine through the conserved F or W. D genes are given only for firm matches. Rows may omit the clone size; those that give it use once, few, many or a size class.

>once|TRBJ2-7|TRBV5-8|NA
TGTGCCAGCAGCTTGGGCGTATACGAGCAGTACTTC
CASSLGVYEQYF
>NA|TRBJ1-6|TRBV6-1|TRBD1
TGTGCCAGCAGTGAAATTGCAACAGGGGAGAGAAATTCACCCCTCCACTTT
CASSEIATGERNSPLHF
>NA|TRBJ1-1|TRBV19|TRBD1
TGTGCCAGTAGAGTGGGACAGCCTACGAACACTGAAGCTTTCTTT
CASRVGQPTNTEAFF
>NA|TRBJ1-2|TRBV4-3|TRBD1
TGCGCCAGCAGCTCTGGACAGGCCACTGGCTATGGCTACACCTTC
CASSSGQATGYGYTF
>NA|TRBJ2-7|TRBV5-5|TRBD1
TGTGCCAGCAGAAAGGACAGGGGACCCTACGAGCAGTACTTC
CASRKDRGPYEQYF
>few|TRBJ2-2|TRBV9|TRBD1
TGTGCCAGCAGCGTAGAGACAGGGGGCACCGGGGAGCTGTTTTTT
CASSVETGGTGELFF
>NA|TRBJ1-1|TRBV20-1|NA
TGCAGTGCTAGGGGAGACACTGAAGCTTTCTTT
CSARGDTEAFF
>NA|TRBJ1-2|TRBV18|NA
TGTGCCAGCTCAGGGGCCATAGGTGATGGCTACACCTTC
CASSGAIGDGYTF
>NA|TRBJ1-1|TRBV28|TRBD1
TGTGCCAGCAGTCTCAGGGGGCTTATGAACACTGAAGCTTTCTTT
CASSLRGLMNTEAFF
>NA|TRBJ1-1|TRBV2|TRBD1
TGTGCCAGTAAGACAGGGACGGAGAACACTGAAGCTTTCTTT
CASKTGTENTEAFF
>NA|TRBJ2-2|TRBV2|NA
TGTGCCAGCAGGGAAACGCCCCCCAGGGGGGCCGGGGAGCTGTTTTTT
CASRETPPRGAGELFF
>once|TRBJ2-7|TRBV28|NA
TGTGCCAGCAGTTTCCCCGGGGTTTCCTACGAGCAGTACTTC
CASSFPGVSYEQYF
>NA|TRBJ2-3|TRBV4-2|NA
TGTGCCAGCAGCCCCCAAGGGGGGGCTAGCACAGATACGCAGTATTTT
CASSPQGGASTDTQYF
>few|TRBJ2-4|TRBV18|NA
TGTGCCAGCTCAGATAGTCTAGCCAAAAACATTCAGTACTTC
CASSDSLAKNIQYF
>once|TRBJ2-7|TRBV19|TRBD1
TGTGCCAGTAGTACCGACAGGGGGGTCGAGCAGTACTTC
CASSTDRGVEQYF
>NA|TRBJ2-1|TRBV27|TRBD2
TGTGCCAGCAGTTTAAGGACTAGCGGGAGTAGTGAGCAGTTCTTC
CASSLRTSGSSEQFF
>NA|TRBJ1-2|TRBV5-4|NA
TGTGCCAGCAGCTTATACAGGTCTCTCGGCACCTTC
CASSLYRSLGTF
>NA|TRBJ2-7|TRBV28|TRBD2
TGTGCCAGCAGTTTCCCTGGGCCCGCGGGAGGGCCCGAGCAGTACTTC
CASSFPGPAGGPEQYF
>NA|TRBJ2-7|TRBV18|NA
TGTGCCAGCTCACCAAGTCAGTCTGCCTACGAGCAGTACTTC
CASSPSQSAYEQYF
>NA|TRBJ2-7|TRBV27|TRBD1
TGTGCCAGCAGACTCCGGGACAGGGGGTATGAGCAGTACTTC
CASRLRDRGYEQYF
>NA|TRBJ1-5|TRBV6-2/TRBV6-3|NA
TGTGCCAGCAGTTACGGGGCGGGGAGGAGCAATCAGCCCCAGCATTTT
CASSYGAGRSNQPQHF
>NA|TRBJ2-1|TRBV7-2|TRBD1
TGTGCCAGCAGCTTCCAACAGGGGGCCTACAATGAGCAGTTCTTC
CASSFQQGAYNEQFF
>once|TRBJ1-4|TRBV28|TRBD1
TGTGCCAGCAGTACATCCGGGACAGGGGATGAAAAACTGTTTTTT
CASSTSGTGDEKLFF
>NA|TRBJ2-3|TRBV28|TRBD2
TGTGCCAGCAGTTTCCGGACTAGCGGGGGGGCCACAGATACGCAGTATTTT
CASSFRTSGGATDTQYF
>NA|TRBJ1-1|TRBV11-1|NA
TGTGCCAGCAGCGTCGGGGTCGGGAGGAACACTGAAGCTTTCTTT
CASSVGVGRNTEAFF
>NA|TRBJ1-5|TRBV29-1|NA
TGCAGCGTTGTTCTCTCAGGGCAGAGCAATCAGCCCCAGCATTTT
CSVVLSGQSNQPQHF
>NA|TRBJ2-2|TRBV30|TRBD1
TGTGCCTGGAGAGCTAACAGGGGGCGCACCGGGGAGCTGTTTTTT
CAWRANRGRTGELFF
>NA|TRBJ1-2|TRBV27|NA
TGTGCCAGCGGGAGGTCCTATGGCTACACCTTC
CASGRSYGYTF
>NA|TRBJ1-2|TRBV18|NA
TGTGCCAGCTCACCAGGGCAGGCCTATGGCTACACCTTC
CASSPGQAYGYTF
>NA|TRBJ1-1|TRBV21-1|NA
TGTGCCAGCAGCACCTTGACACCGGTTCGGACTGAAGCTTTCTTT
CASSTLTPVRTEAFF
>NA|TRBJ2-5|TRBV5-1|TRBD2
TGCGCCAGCAGCTTGGCCTTCCCCGGTCTAGCGGGAGACCAAGAGACCCAGTACTTC
CASSLAFPGLAGDQETQYF
>NA|TRBJ2-5|TRBV5-4|TRBD2
TGTGCCAGCAGCTTAGCGGGGGGCCTAGAGACCCAGTACTTC
CASSLAGGLETQYF
>NA|TRBJ2-1|TRBV28|TRBD1
TGTGCCAGCAGTATATCGCTCGGCAGGACAGGAAGCAATGAGCAGTTCTTC
CASSISLGRTGSNEQFF
>NA|TRBJ2-5|TRBV29-1|TRBD1
TGCAGCGCGTCCGGGACAGCCCAAGAGACCCAGTACTTC
CSASGTAQETQYF
>NA|TRBJ1-2|TRBV28|NA
TGTGCCAGCAGTTTATCCCCAGTCTATGGCTACACCTTC
CASSLSPVYGYTF
>NA|TRBJ2-3|TRBV19|TRBD2
TGTGCCAGTAGTCCCTCCCCAGGGAGGGTTTCAGATACGCAGTATTTT
CASSPSPGRVSDTQYF
>NA|TRBJ2-1|TRBV5-1|TRBD2
TGCGCCAGCAGCGGGGGCGGGGGGGCGGATGAGCAGTTCTTC
CASSGGGGADEQFF
>NA|TRBJ1-6|TRBV6-5|NA
TGTGCCAGCAAGGCGGGGGAAGCCTATAATTCACCCCTCCACTTT
CASKAGEAYNSPLHF
>NA|TRBJ1-1|TRBV6-1|NA
TGTGCCAGCAGTGAAGTGATCGGGTACACTGAAGCTTTCTTT
CASSEVIGYTEAFF
>NA|TRBJ2-7|TRBV27|TRBD2
TGTGCCAGCAGTAGAGGGACTAGCGGGGGGACTTACGAGCAGTACTTC
CASSRGTSGGTYEQYF
>NA|TRBJ2-1|TRBV28|TRBD2
TGTGCCAGCAGTTCCCTTGAGGGACTAGCGGGGGGATATGAGCAGTTCTTC
CASSSLEGLAGGYEQFF
>NA|TRBJ1-1|TRBV28|NA
TGTGCCAGCTTGGGCCGGGGGGCAGGGAACACTGAAGCTTTCTTT
CASLGRGAGNTEAFF
>NA|TRBJ1-1|TRBV4-1|NA
TGCGCCAGCAGCCAAACACAGGGTAAGGCTGAAGCTTTCTTT
CASSQTQGKAEAFF
>NA|TRBJ2-2|TRBV18|NA
TGTGCCAGCTCACCATGGGACAAGATAAACACCGGGGAGCTGTTTTTT
CASSPWDKINTGELFF
>NA|TRBJ2-6|TRBV11-2|NA
TGTGCCAGCAGCCCCTCGGGCTCTGGGGCCAACGTCCTGACTTTC
CASSPSGSGANVLTF
>NA|TRBJ1-3|TRBV7-8|NA
TGTGCCAGCAGCTCCGCCAGTTCTGGAAACACCATATATTTT
CASSSASSGNTIYF
>NA|TRBJ2-5|TRBV11-2|TRBD2
TGTGCCAGCAGCTTAGGTAGTGCGGGAGGAGGCCTAGGGGAGACCCAGTACTTC
CASSLGSAGGGLGETQYF
>NA|TRBJ2-7|TRBV2|NA
TGTGCCAGCAGTGAAACAAGCAGGTTCACCTACGAGCAGTACTTC
CASSETSRFTYEQYF
>NA|TRBJ2-4|TRBV9|TRBD2
TGTGCCAGCAGCGTGACTAGCGGGGGGTTGAGAAACATTCAGTACTTC
CASSVTSGGLRNIQYF
>NA|TRBJ2-2|TRBV9|TRBD2
TGTGCCAGCAGCCCCGGAGCGGGGGGGTACACCGGGGAGCTGTTTTTT
CASSPGAGGYTGELFF
>NA|TRBJ2-2|TRBV15|NA
TGTGCCACCAGCAGAAATAGCGGATCGAACACCGGGGAGCTGTTTTTT
CATSRNSGSNTGELFF